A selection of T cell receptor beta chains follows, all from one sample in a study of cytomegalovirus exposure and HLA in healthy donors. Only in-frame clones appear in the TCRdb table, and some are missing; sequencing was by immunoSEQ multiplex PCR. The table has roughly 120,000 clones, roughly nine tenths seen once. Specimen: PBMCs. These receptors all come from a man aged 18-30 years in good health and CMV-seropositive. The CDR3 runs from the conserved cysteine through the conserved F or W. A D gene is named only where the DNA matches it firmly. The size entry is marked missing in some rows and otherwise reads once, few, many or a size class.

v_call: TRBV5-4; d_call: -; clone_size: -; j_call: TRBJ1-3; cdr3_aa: CASSFRGAGNTIYF; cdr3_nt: TGTGCCAGCAGCTTTCGGGGGGCTGGAAACACCATATATTTT
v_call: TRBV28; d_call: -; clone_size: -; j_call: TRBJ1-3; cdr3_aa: CASGIPRGYSGNTIYF; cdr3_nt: TGTGCCAGCGGAATCCCCCGAGGCTACTCTGGAAACACCATATATTTT
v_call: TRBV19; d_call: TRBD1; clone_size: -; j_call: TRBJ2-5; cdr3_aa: CASSRDRGQETQYF; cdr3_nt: TGTGCCAGTAGCCGCGACAGGGGCCAAGAGACCCAGTACTTC
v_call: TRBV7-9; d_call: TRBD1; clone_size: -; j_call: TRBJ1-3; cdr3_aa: CASSHGTDRNTIYF; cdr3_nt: TGTGCCAGCAGCCACGGGACAGACCGAAACACCATATATTTT
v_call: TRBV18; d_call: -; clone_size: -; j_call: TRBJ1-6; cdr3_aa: CASSNRESLHF; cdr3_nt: TGTGCCAGCTCCAACAGGGAGTCCCTCCACTTT
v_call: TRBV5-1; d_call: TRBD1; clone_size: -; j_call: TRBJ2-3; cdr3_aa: CASSIPGTGVTDTQYF; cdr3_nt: TGCGCCAGCAGCATACCCGGGACAGGGGTAACAGATACGCAGTATTTT
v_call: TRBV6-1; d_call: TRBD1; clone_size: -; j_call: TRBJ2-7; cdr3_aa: CASSGTGGTYEQYF; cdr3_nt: TGTGCCAGCAGCGGGACAGGGGGTACCTACGAGCAGTACTTC
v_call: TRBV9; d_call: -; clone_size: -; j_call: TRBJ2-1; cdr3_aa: CASSVEVRVSNEQFF; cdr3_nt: TGTGCCAGCAGCGTAGAGGTCCGGGTATCCAATGAGCAGTTCTTC
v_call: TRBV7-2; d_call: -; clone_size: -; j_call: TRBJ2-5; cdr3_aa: CASSSPWPGQETQYF; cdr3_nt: TGTGCCAGCAGCTCTCCCTGGCCAGGGCAAGAGACCCAGTACTTC
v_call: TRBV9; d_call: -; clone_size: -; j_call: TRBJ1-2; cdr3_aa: CASRDSYLYGYTF; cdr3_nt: TGTGCCAGCAGGGACAGCTACCTCTATGGCTACACCTTC
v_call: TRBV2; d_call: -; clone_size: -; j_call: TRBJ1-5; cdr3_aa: CASRRQSSNQPQHF; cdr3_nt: TGTGCCAGCAGGAGGCAGAGTAGCAATCAGCCCCAGCATTTT
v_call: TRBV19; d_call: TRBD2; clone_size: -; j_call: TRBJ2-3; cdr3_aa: CASSRSSGGALGDTQYF; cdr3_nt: TGTGCCAGTAGTAGATCTAGCGGGGGGGCTCTCGGAGATACGCAGTATTTT
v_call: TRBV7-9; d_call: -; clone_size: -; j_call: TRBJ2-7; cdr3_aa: CASSLAKGQGQGEQYF; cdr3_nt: TGTGCCAGCAGCTTAGCGAAGGGGCAGGGCCAGGGCGAGCAGTACTTC
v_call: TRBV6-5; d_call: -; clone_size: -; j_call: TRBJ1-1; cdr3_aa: CASSYSTQGLTEAFF; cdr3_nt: TGTGCCAGCAGTTACTCGACGCAGGGGTTGACTGAAGCTTTCTTT
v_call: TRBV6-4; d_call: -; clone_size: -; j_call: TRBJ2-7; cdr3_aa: CASSQDLGESYEQYF; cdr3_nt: TGTGCCAGCAGCCAAGACCTGGGAGAGTCCTACGAGCAGTACTTC
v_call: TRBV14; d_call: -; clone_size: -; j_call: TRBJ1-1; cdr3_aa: CASSQTRGTRAFF; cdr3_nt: TGTGCCAGCAGCCAAACTCGCGGCACGAGGGCTTTCTTT
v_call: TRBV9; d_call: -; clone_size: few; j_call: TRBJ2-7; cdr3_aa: CASSVGGSYEQYF; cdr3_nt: TGTGCCAGCAGCGTCGGAGGGAGCTACGAGCAGTACTTC
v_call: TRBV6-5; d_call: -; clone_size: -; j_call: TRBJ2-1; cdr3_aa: CASSLTGEAYNEQFF; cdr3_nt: TGTGCCAGCAGTCTTACAGGGGAGGCCTACAATGAGCAGTTCTTC
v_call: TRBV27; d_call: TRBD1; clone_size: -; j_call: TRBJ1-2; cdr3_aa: CASRMDRGQEGANYGYTF; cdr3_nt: TGTGCCAGCAGGATGGACAGGGGGCAGGAGGGAGCTAACTATGGCTACACCTTC
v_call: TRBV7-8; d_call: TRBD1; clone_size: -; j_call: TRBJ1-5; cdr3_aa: CASSLDGTAVRQPQHF; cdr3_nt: TGTGCCAGCAGCTTAGATGGGACAGCAGTCAGACAGCCCCAGCATTTT
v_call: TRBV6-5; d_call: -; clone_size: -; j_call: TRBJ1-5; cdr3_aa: CASRGGRNQPQHF; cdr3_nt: TGTGCCAGCCGGGGGGGCCGCAATCAGCCCCAGCATTTT
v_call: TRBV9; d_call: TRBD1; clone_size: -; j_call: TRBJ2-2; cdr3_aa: CASSPRTGSGELFF; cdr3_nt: TGTGCCAGCAGCCCACGGACAGGGTCCGGGGAGCTGTTTTTT
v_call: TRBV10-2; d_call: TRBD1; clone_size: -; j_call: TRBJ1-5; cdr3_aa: CASSLTGPRNQPQHF; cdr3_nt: TGCGCCAGCAGCCTGACAGGGCCCCGCAATCAGCCCCAGCATTTT
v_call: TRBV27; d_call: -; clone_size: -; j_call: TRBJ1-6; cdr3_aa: CASSLVGADSPLHF; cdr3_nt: TGTGCCAGCAGTTTAGTAGGGGCAGATTCACCCCTCCACTTT
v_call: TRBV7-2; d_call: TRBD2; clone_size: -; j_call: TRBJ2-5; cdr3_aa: CASSKSSSGGLQETQYF; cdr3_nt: TGTGCCAGCAGCAAGTCATCTAGCGGGGGCCTCCAAGAGACCCAGTACTTC
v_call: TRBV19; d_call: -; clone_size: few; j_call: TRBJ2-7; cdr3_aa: CASTRQTTNNEQYF; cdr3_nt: TGTGCCAGTACCCGACAGACAACTAACAACGAGCAGTACTTC
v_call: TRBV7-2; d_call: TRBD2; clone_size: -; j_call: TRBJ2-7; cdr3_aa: CASRKAGGPSYEQYF; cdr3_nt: TGTGCCAGCAGAAAGGCGGGGGGACCTTCCTACGAGCAGTACTTC
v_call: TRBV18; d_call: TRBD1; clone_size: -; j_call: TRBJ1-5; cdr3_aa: CASSPPSGQGGQPQHF; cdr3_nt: TGTGCCAGCTCACCACCAAGTGGACAGGGTGGTCAGCCCCAGCATTTT
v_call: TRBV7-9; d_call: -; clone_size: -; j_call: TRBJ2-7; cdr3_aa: CASSSGQYEQYF; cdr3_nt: TGTGCCAGCAGCTCCGGACAGTACGAGCAGTACTTC
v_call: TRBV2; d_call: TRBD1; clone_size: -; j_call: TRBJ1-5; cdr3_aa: CASGQGRNQPQHF; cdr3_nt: TGTGCCAGCGGACAGGGCCGCAATCAGCCCCAGCATTTT
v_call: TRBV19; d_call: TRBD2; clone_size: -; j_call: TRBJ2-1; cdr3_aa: CASRLAGAYNEQFF; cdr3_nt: TGTGCCAGTAGGTTGGCGGGGGCCTACAATGAGCAGTTCTTC
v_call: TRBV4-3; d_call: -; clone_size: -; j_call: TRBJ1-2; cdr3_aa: CASSQAMAGGANGYTF; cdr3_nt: TGCGCCAGCAGCCAAGCTATGGCTGGGGGCGCGAACGGCTACACCTTC
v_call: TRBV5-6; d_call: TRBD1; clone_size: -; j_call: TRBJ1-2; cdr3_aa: CATSEQGSYGYTF; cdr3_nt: TGTGCCACCTCGGAACAGGGGAGCTATGGCTACACCTTC
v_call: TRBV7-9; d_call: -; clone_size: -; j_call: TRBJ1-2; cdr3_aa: CASSSSGSGYTF; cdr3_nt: TGTGCCAGCAGCTCCTCAGGGTCCGGCTACACCTTC
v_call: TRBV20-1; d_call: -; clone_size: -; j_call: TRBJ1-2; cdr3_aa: CSATGDGYTF; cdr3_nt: TGCAGTGCTACAGGGGATGGCTACACCTTC
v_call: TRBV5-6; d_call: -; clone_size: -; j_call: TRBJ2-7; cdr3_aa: CASSLAREQYF; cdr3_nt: TGTGCCAGCAGCTTGGCGCGTGAGCAGTACTTC
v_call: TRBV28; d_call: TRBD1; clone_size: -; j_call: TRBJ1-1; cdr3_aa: CASRTPTGSTEAFF; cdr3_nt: TGTGCCAGCAGGACCCCGACAGGGTCCACTGAAGCTTTCTTT
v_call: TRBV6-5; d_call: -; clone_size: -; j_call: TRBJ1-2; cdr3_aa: CASSPGGGSGTF; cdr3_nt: TGTGCCAGCAGTCCCGGGGGGGGAAGTGGGACCTTC
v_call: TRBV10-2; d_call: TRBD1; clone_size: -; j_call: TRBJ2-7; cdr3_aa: CASMYGTGGYEQYF; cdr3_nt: TGCGCCAGCATGTACGGGACAGGGGGTTACGAGCAGTACTTC
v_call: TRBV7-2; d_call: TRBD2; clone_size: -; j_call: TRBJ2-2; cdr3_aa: CASSYRPGLAGGLSGELFF; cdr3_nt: TGTGCCAGCAGCTACCGGCCGGGACTAGCGGGGGGGCTTTCCGGGGAGCTGTTTTTT